These 6 T cell receptor beta chains were all obtained from the same sample, sequenced in a study of beta chain features in type 1 diabetes. Study-wide points: Researchers report that Type 1 diabetes patients had moderately but significantly shorter TCRB CDR3s across all four CD4+ subsets.

TCRB transcripts that were expressed got sequenced, as all of the isolated RNA had been reverse transcribed. Assay: immunoSEQ multiplex PCR; the TCRdb copy retains only in-frame clones and omits some. In the table there are fewer than 400,000 clones, around 8.5% of which are singletons. Antigen specificity for these receptors is unknown. Sequencing was performed on central memory CD4+ T cells from blood. Receptor source: a man younger than 40 with type 1 diabetes.

The table lists this clone with a few counts. CDR3 loop: CASSSTRSSGEQYF. CDR3 in DNA: TGTGCCAGCAGCTCGACTAGGAGCTCGGGGGAGCAGTACTTC. The chain links TRBV11-2 to TRBJ2-7; D possibly corresponds to TRBD2 (6 bases). The CDR3 sequence is 14 residues long. Trimming pared 4 bases from V and 7 bases from J, leaving 17 bases between. Per germline, CDR1 SGHAT and CDR2 FQNNGV.

A few counts support this clone. The CDR3 loop reads CASSLVKGPREAFF. The CDR3 nucleotides read TGTGCCAGCAGCTTAGTGAAGGGGCCGAGGGAAGCTTTCTTT. This sequence joins TRBV7-2 and TRBJ1-1, with a tentative D call TRBD1 (5 bases). V shed 1 base and J shed 8 bases, with 14 bases lying between them. The CDR3 has 14 amino acids. Germline CDR1 and CDR2: SGHTA and FQGNSA.

The genes are TRBV6-1 and TRBJ1-1; D call uncertain. Trimming stripped 5 bases from V and 1 base from J, with 8 bases between. CDR1 is MNHNS and CDR2 is SASEGT in the germline V gene. CDR3 length: 13 residues. CDR3 in DNA: TGTGCCAGCAGTTTGGACGGGAACACTGAAGCTTTCTTT. Residues: CASSLDGNTEAFF.

The rearrangement links TRBV27 to TRBJ1-6, with 8 nucleotides matching TRBD1. Losses at the gene ends were 5 bases for V and 10 bases for J; bases not matched to a gene: 7. The germline V gene encodes CDR1 MNHEY and CDR2 SMNVEV (reference sequence). The CDR3 totals 14 residues. The CDR3 sequence is CASSRQGAGSPLHF. CDR3 DNA sequence: TGTGCCAGCAGTCGTCAGGGGGCAGGGTCACCCCTCCACTTT.

The table lists this clone with a few counts. This chain uses TRBV7-9 with TRBJ2-2; D possibly corresponds to TRBD1 (6 bases). The CDR3 is made up of 16 amino acids. Trimming took 5 bases from V and 1 from J, leaving 14 bases between them. Per germline, CDR1 SEHNR and CDR2 FQNEAQ (reference sequence). CDR3 in amino acids: CASSQQKGVNTGELFF. CDR3 DNA: TGTGCCAGCAGCCAACAGAAGGGGGTGAACACCGGGGAGCTGTTTTTT.

A few counts support this clone. Relative to the germline gene, one junction end is altered; a read error may explain this. This chain uses TRBV19 with TRBJ2-2; D remains unclear. The germline V gene has CDR1 LNHDA and CDR2 SQIVND (reference sequence). This CDR3 is built from 12 residues. The CDR3 here is CASSLDSGELFF. In nucleotides, the CDR3 is TGTGCCAGTAGTCTAGACTCCGGGGAGCTGTTTTTT.